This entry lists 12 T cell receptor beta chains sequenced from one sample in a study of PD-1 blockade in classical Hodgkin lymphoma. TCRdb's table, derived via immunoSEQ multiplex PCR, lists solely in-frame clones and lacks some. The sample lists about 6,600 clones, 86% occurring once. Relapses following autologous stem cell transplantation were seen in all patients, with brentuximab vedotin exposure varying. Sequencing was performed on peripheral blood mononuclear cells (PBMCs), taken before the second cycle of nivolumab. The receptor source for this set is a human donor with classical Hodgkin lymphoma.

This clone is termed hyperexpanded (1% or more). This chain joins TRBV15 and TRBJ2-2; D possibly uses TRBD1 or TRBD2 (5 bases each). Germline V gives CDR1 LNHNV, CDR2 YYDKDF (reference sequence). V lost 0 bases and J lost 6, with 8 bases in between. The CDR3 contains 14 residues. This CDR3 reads CATSRDRGAGELFF. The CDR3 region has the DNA TGTGCCACCAGCAGAGATCGAGGGGCCGGGGAGCTGTTTTTT.

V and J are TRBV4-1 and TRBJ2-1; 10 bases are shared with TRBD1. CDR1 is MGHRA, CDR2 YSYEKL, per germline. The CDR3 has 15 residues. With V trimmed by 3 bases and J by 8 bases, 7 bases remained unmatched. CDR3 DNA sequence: TGCGCCAGCAGCCACCCGGGACAGGGGATCGATGAGCAGTTCTTC. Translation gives CASSHPGQGIDEQFF.

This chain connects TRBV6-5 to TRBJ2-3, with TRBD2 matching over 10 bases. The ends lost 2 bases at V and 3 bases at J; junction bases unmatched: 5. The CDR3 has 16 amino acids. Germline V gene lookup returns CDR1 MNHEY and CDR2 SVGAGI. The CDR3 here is CASSYISGGLTDTQYF. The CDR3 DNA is TGTGCCAGCAGTTACATTAGCGGGGGGCTTACAGATACGCAGTATTTT.

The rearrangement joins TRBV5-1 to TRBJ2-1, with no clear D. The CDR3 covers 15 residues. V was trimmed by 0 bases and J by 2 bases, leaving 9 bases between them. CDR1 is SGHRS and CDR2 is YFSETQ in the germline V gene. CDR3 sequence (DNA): TGCGCCAGCAGCTTGGACGGATGGACCTACAATGAGCAGTTCTTC. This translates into CASSLDGWTYNEQFF.

This CDR3 reads CATQQDRMYQETQYF. Here the CDR3 DNA reads TGTGCCACCCAACAGGACAGGATGTACCAAGAGACCCAGTACTTC. The V gene is TRBV27, the J gene TRBJ2-5, with 7 nucleotides matching TRBD1. The CDR3 loop spans 15 amino acids. Unmatched junction bases numbered 11, after V lost 10 bases and J lost 0 bases. Germline CDR1 and CDR2: MNHEY and SMNVEV (reference sequence).

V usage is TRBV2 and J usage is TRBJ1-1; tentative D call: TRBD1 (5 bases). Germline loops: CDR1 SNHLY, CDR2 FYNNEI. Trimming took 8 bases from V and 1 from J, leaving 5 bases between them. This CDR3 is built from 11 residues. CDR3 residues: CASQGNTEAFF. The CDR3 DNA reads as TGTGCCAGCCAGGGGAACACTGAAGCTTTCTTT.

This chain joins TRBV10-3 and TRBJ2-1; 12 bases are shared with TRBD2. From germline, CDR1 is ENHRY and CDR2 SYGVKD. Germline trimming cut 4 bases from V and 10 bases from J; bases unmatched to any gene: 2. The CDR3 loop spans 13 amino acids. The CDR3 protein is CAISGLAGEEQFF. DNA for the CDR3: TGTGCCATCAGTGGACTAGCGGGAGAGGAGCAGTTCTTC.

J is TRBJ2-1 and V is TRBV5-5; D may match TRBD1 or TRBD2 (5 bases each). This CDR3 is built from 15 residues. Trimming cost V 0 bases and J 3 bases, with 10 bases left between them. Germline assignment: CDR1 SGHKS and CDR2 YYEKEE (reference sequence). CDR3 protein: CASSLGDLIYNEQFF. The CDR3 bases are TGTGCCAGCAGCTTGGGGGACCTGATCTACAATGAGCAGTTCTTC. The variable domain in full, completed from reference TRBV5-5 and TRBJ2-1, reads DAGVTQSPTHLIKTRGQQVTLRCSPISGHKSVSWYQQVLGQGPQFIFQYYEKEERGRGNFPDRFSARQFPNYSSELNVNALLLGDSALYLCASSLGDLIYNEQFFGPGTRLTVL.

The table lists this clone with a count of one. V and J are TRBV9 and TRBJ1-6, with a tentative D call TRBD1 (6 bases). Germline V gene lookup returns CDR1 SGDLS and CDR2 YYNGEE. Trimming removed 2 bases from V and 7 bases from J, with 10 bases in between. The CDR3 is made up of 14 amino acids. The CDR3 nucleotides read TGTGCCAGCAGCGTGGACAGCCGCAATTCACCCCTCCACTTT. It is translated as CASSVDSRNSPLHF.

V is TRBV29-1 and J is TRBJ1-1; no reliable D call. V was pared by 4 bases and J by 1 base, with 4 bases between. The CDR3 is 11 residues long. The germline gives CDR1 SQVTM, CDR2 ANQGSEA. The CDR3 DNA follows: TGCAGCGTTGTCTCGAACACTGAAGCTTTCTTT. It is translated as CSVVSNTEAFF.

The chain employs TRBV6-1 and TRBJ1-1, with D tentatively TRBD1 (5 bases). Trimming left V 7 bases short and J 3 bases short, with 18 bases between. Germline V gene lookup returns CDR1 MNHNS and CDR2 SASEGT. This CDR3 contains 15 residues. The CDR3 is CASIRRPQGYTEAFF. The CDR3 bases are TGTGCCAGCATCAGAAGACCCCAGGGTTACACTGAAGCTTTCTTT.

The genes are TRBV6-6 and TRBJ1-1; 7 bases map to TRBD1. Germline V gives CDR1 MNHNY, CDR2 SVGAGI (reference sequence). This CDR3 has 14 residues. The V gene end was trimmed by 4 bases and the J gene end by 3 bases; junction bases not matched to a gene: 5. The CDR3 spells CASSFSGTDTEAFF. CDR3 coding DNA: TGTGCCAGCAGTTTCTCCGGGACAGACACTGAAGCTTTCTTT.